A selection of T cell receptor beta chains follows, all from one sample in a study of early T cells in non-severe SARS-CoV-2 infection. TCRdb reprocessed the 5' RACE reads with MiXCR, giving one entry per CDR3 protein. The sample lists tens of thousands of distinct CDR3 sequences; roughly 10% were seen once. The specimen comprised whole blood, sampled at baseline. Source of these receptors: an adult who was a healthcare worker with PCR-confirmed SARS-CoV-2 infection or an uninfected control (not recorded which). Each CDR3 is given with its conserved first and last residue. Fields, in order: D gene, clone size, J gene, V gene, CDR3 protein, CDR3 DNA. The D gene is left open where the match is weak. Where a row states a size, it is once, few, many or the class of an expanded clone; other rows omit it.

D gene: -; clone size: -; J gene: TRBJ2-7; V gene: TRBV6-6; CDR3 protein: CASSYSSGHSYEQYF; CDR3 DNA: TGTGCCAGCAGTTACTCCTCGGGCCACTCCTACGAGCAGTACTTC
D gene: -; clone size: many; J gene: TRBJ1-1; V gene: TRBV7-6; CDR3 protein: CASSLKEGTEAFF; CDR3 DNA: TGTGCCAGCAGCTTAAAGGAGGGGACTGAAGCTTTCTTT
D gene: -; clone size: many; J gene: TRBJ1-1; V gene: TRBV16; CDR3 protein: CASSQSPNTEAFF; CDR3 DNA: TGTGCCAGCAGCCAATCCCCAAACACTGAAGCTTTCTTT
D gene: -; clone size: -; J gene: TRBJ1-5; V gene: TRBV6-2/TRBV6-3; CDR3 protein: CASRSGSNQPQHF; CDR3 DNA: TGTGCCAGCAGATCTGGTAGCAATCAGCCCCAGCATTTT
D gene: -; clone size: many; J gene: TRBJ2-3; V gene: TRBV12-3/TRBV12-4; CDR3 protein: CASKPPGAESTDTQYF; CDR3 DNA: TGTGCCAGCAAACCCCCGGGAGCGGAAAGCACAGATACGCAGTATTTT
D gene: TRBD1; clone size: many; J gene: TRBJ2-7; V gene: TRBV5-5; CDR3 protein: CASSVLIGTGPYEQYF; CDR3 DNA: TGTGCCAGCAGCGTATTGATAGGGACAGGGCCCTACGAGCAGTACTTC
D gene: TRBD2; clone size: many; J gene: TRBJ2-1; V gene: TRBV18; CDR3 protein: CASSPTGLADNEQFF; CDR3 DNA: TGTGCCAGCTCACCCACGGGACTAGCGGACAATGAGCAGTTCTTC
D gene: -; clone size: once; J gene: TRBJ2-1; V gene: TRBV19; CDR3 protein: CASSIGNYNEQFF; CDR3 DNA: TGTGCCAGTAGTATAGGGAATTACAATGAGCAGTTCTTC
D gene: -; clone size: many; J gene: TRBJ1-2; V gene: TRBV29-1; CDR3 protein: CSVGWGAYGYTF; CDR3 DNA: TGCAGCGTTGGCTGGGGGGCTTATGGCTACACCTTC
D gene: -; clone size: few; J gene: TRBJ1-1; V gene: TRBV5-1; CDR3 protein: CASSLDRIGTEAFF; CDR3 DNA: TGCGCCAGCAGCTTGGATAGAATTGGCACTGAAGCTTTCTTT